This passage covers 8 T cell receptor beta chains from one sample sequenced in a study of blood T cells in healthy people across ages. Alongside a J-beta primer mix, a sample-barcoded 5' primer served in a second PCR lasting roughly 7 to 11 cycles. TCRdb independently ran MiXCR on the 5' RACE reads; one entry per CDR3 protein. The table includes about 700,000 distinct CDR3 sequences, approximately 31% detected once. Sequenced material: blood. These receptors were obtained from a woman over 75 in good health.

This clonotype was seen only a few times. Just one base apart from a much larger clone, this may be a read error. The DNA for the CDR3 is TGTACCAGCAGCAGCCTTCCGGGACAGGGGCCCCGCTCCTACGAGCAGTACTTC. Translated, it gives CTSSSLPGQGPRSYEQYF. This sequence joins TRBV6-2 or TRBV6-3 and TRBJ2-7; 10 positions agree with TRBD1. The CDR3 consists of 18 residues. Germline-derived CDR1 and CDR2 are MNHEY and SVGEGT.

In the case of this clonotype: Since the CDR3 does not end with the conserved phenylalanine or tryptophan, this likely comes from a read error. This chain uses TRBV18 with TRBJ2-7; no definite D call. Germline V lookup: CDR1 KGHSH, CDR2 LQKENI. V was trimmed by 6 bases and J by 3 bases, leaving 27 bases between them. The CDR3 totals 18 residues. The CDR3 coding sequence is TGTGCCAGCTCCGTGAGTCTCACCAGCAAATCTCAAGGCTACGAGCAGTACTGC. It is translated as CASSVSLTSKSQGYEQYC.

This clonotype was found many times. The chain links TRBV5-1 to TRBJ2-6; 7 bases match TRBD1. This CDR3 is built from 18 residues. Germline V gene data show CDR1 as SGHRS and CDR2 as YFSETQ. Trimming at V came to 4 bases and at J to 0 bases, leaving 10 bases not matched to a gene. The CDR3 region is CASSGTGQTSSGANVLTF. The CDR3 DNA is TGCGCCAGCAGCGGCACGGGACAGACGAGCTCTGGGGCCAACGTCCTGACTTTC.

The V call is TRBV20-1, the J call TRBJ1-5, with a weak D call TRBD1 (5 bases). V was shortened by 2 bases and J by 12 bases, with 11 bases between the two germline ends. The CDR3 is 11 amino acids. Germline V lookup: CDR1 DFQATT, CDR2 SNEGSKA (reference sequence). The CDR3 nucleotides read TGCAGTGCTAGAAAGGACATCGACCAGCATTTT. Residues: CSARKDIDQHF.

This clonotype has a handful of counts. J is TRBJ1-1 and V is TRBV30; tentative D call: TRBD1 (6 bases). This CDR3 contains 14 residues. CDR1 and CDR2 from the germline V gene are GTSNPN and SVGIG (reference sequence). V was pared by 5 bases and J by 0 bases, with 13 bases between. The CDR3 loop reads CAWELEGVNTEAFF. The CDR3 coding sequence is TGTGCCTGGGAGCTAGAGGGGGTGAACACTGAAGCTTTCTTT. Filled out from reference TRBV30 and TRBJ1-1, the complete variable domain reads SQTIHQWPATLVQPVGSPLSLECTVEGTSNPNLYWYRQAAGRGLQLLFYSVGIGQISSEVPQNLSASRPQDRQFILSSKKLLLSDSGFYLCAWELEGVNTEAFFGQGTRLTVV.

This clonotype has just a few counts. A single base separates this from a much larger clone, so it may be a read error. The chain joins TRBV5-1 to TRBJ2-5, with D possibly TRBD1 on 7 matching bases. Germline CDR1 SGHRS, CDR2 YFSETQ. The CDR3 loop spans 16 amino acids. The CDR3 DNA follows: TGCGCCAGCAGCTTGGGGACAGGCGGGACGCAAGAGGCCCAGTACTTC. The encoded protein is CASSLGTGGTQEAQYF.

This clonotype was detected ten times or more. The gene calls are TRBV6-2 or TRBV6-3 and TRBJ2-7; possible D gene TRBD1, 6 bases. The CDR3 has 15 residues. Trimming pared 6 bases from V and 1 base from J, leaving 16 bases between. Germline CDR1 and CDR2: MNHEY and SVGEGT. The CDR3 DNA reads TGTGCCAGCAGGGCCTCTCCAGGGGATTCCTACGAGCAGTACTTC. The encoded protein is CASRASPGDSYEQYF.

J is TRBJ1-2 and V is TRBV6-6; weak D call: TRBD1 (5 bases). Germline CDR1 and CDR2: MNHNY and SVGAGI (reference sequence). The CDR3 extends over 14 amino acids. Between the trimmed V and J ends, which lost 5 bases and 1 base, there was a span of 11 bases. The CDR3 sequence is CASSPWDVNYGYTF. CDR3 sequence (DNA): TGTGCCAGCAGTCCATGGGACGTTAACTATGGCTACACCTTC.